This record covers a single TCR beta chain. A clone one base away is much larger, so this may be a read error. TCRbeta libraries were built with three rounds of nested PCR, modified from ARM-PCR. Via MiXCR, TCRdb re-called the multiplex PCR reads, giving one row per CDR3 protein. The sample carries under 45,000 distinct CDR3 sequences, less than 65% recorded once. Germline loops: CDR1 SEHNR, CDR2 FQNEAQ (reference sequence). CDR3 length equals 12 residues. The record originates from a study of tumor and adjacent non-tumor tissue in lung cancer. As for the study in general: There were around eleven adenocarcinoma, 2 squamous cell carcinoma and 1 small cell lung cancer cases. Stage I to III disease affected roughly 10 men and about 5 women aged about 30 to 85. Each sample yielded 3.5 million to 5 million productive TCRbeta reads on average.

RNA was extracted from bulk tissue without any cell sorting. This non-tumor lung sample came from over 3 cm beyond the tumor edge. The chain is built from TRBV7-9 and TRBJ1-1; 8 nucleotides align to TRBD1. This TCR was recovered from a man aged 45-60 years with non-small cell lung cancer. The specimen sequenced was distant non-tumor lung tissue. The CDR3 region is CANSPGGSEVFF. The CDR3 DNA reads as TGTGCCAACAGCCCAGGGGGCAGCGAAGTTTTCTTT.